This is a list of T cell receptor beta chains from one sample in a study of shared clonotypes between healthy human individuals. Generated by immunoSEQ multiplex PCR, the TCRdb table keeps only in-frame clones and is missing some. This sample carries nearly 500,000 clones, over 65% of them seen once, and the ten largest clones take over 10%. The sample taken for sequencing was PBMCs. The receptors stem from a woman in her 40s in good health. Some clones in this sample may be carry-over from other donors' samples. Each CDR3 is given with its conserved first and last residue. The order of the fields is V gene, J gene, clone size, D gene, CDR3 DNA, CDR3 protein. A D gene is named only where the DNA matches it firmly. Not every row has a clone size; where given, it reads once, few, many or a size class.

TRBV25-1	TRBJ1-2	-	-	TGTGCCAGCAGTGGCCTGGACCGACCGAACTATGGCTACACCTTC	CASSGLDRPNYGYTF
TRBV5-1	TRBJ2-2	-	TRBD2	TGCGCCAGCACCAAAGGACTAGCGGGAGCGAACACCGGGGAGCTGTTTTTT	CASTKGLAGANTGELFF
TRBV5-1	TRBJ2-1	-	TRBD2	TGCGCCAGCAGCTTGGTGGGCGGGGGGAACTACAATGAGCAGTTCTTC	CASSLVGGGNYNEQFF
TRBV12-5	TRBJ2-6	-	-	TGTGCTAGTGGGGTCTCTGGGGCCAACGTCCTGACTTTC	CASGVSGANVLTF
TRBV7-8	TRBJ2-7	-	TRBD2	TGTGCCAGCGAAGCGGGAGGGTCCCACTACGAGCAGTACTTC	CASEAGGSHYEQYF
TRBV5-1	TRBJ2-5	-	TRBD2	TGCGCCAGCAGCTTGGGAAGACTAGCGGGACAGGTCGGGGAGACCCAGTACTTC	CASSLGRLAGQVGETQYF
TRBV28	TRBJ1-5	-	-	TGTGCCAGCAGTTCTCTGACAGGACCGTATAGCAATCAGCCCCAGCATTTT	CASSSLTGPYSNQPQHF
TRBV11-2	TRBJ1-2	-	TRBD1	TGTGCCAGCAGCTCAGACAGGGGAAATTTTGGCTACACCTTC	CASSSDRGNFGYTF
TRBV7-9	TRBJ1-3	-	-	TGTGCCAGCAGCTGGGGGGGGAGTCCTGGAAACACCATATATTTT	CASSWGGSPGNTIYF
TRBV6-5	TRBJ1-2	-	-	TGTGCCAGCAGTTACCGGGGGGGGGCTAACTATGGCTACACCTTC	CASSYRGGANYGYTF
TRBV30	TRBJ2-3	-	TRBD2	TGTGCCTGGAGTGCCAAGCAGACTAGCGGATACACAGATACGCAGTATTTT	CAWSAKQTSGYTDTQYF
TRBV28	TRBJ2-4	-	TRBD2	TGTGCCAGCAGCTGGAGAACTAGCGGGAGTCAGGCAAAAAACATTCAGTACTTC	CASSWRTSGSQAKNIQYF
TRBV14	TRBJ2-7	once	-	TGTGCCAGCAGCCGGGGGAACACCTACGAGCAGTACTTC	CASSRGNTYEQYF
TRBV4-2	TRBJ2-1	-	TRBD2	TGTGCCAGCAGCCAAGCTCAACTAGCGGGAGCTCCAAATGAGCAGTTCTTC	CASSQAQLAGAPNEQFF
TRBV4-2	TRBJ1-1	-	-	TGTGCCAGCAGCCAAGATAGGAGTGAAGCTTTCTTT	CASSQDRSEAFF
TRBV28	TRBJ2-7	-	TRBD1	TGTGCCAGCAGTTTAGGGCCTAGGGGGCTAAACTACGAGCAGTACTTC	CASSLGPRGLNYEQYF
TRBV7-2	TRBJ2-7	-	-	TGTGCCAGCAGCTTAAACCGGGGTAGCGGCCACGAGCAGTACTTC	CASSLNRGSGHEQYF
TRBV5-1	TRBJ2-7	-	-	TGCGCCAGCACGAGTGGCTCCACCTACGAGCAGTACTTC	CASTSGSTYEQYF
TRBV9	TRBJ1-1	-	TRBD1	TGTGCCAGCAGCGAGGACAGGGGCCTGAACACTGAAGCTTTCTTT	CASSEDRGLNTEAFF
TRBV7-9	TRBJ2-3	-	TRBD2	TGTGCCAGCAGCCTTGGACTAGCGGGCTCAGATACGCAGTATTTT	CASSLGLAGSDTQYF
TRBV7-8	TRBJ2-1	many	-	TGTGCCAGCAGCTTAAGTTCAGGTGAGCAGTTCTTC	CASSLSSGEQFF
TRBV18	TRBJ2-1	-	-	TGTGCCAGCTCACCCCCTAGCGGCCAGGGGGGTGAGCAGTTCTTC	CASSPPSGQGGEQFF
TRBV9	TRBJ2-1	-	-	TGTGCCAGCAGCGTAGTCCTGGGTTCCTACAATGAGCAGTTCTTC	CASSVVLGSYNEQFF
TRBV19	TRBJ2-7	-	-	TGTGCCAGTAGTATAGACCGGACAGTTCCCGAGCAGTACTTC	CASSIDRTVPEQYF
TRBV7-9	TRBJ2-7	-	-	TGTGCCAGCAGCACCACGACTAGGTACGAGCAGTACTTC	CASSTTTRYEQYF
TRBV28	TRBJ2-7	-	TRBD2	TGTGCCAGCAGTTGGGAGGTAGGGCGGGAGGGCTACGAGCAGTACTTC	CASSWEVGREGYEQYF
TRBV29-1	TRBJ2-3	-	-	TGCAGCGTTGAGAGTCAGGGGTTAGATACGCAGTATTTT	CSVESQGLDTQYF
TRBV7-9	TRBJ2-5	-	-	TGTGCCAGCAGCCAGCTTAGGGGCTCGGGCCCCGAGACCCAGTACTTC	CASSQLRGSGPETQYF
TRBV6-6	TRBJ2-7	-	-	TGTGCCAGCAGAACAGCAGCCTACGAGCAGTACTTC	CASRTAAYEQYF
TRBV28	TRBJ2-2	many	-	TGTGCCAGCACCATCTTCACCGGGGAGCTGTTTTTT	CASTIFTGELFF
TRBV9	TRBJ2-2	-	-	TGTGCCAGCAGCGCCCAGGGGGGATCGAACACCGGGGAGCTGTTTTTT	CASSAQGGSNTGELFF
TRBV2	TRBJ1-6	-	TRBD1	TGTGCCAGCAGGGAAACAGGGGGCCCTAATTCACCCCTCCACTTT	CASRETGGPNSPLHF
TRBV5-4	TRBJ2-7	-	-	TGTGCCAGCAGCTTGGAATTGGGGACCTCCTACGAGCAGTACTTC	CASSLELGTSYEQYF
TRBV5-1	TRBJ2-7	-	TRBD1	TGCGCCAGCAGCATGGGACAGGATGTCGACGAGCAGTACTTC	CASSMGQDVDEQYF
TRBV2	TRBJ1-5	-	-	TGTGCCAGCAGTGCCTCCCATCAAGGGCAGCCCCAGCATTTT	CASSASHQGQPQHF
TRBV9	TRBJ1-2	-	TRBD1	TGTGCCAGCAGCACCCGGGACAGGGGTGTCTATGGCTACACCTTC	CASSTRDRGVYGYTF
TRBV2	TRBJ2-2	-	-	TGTGCCAGCGGGGGGCTAGCGGTGGAGAGGGAGCTGTTTTTT	CASGGLAVERELFF
TRBV18	TRBJ2-5	-	-	TGTGCCAGCTCTCTCGACATACAGGGAGGGACCCAGTACTTC	CASSLDIQGGTQYF
TRBV7-8	TRBJ2-1	-	TRBD2	TGTGCCAGCAGCTTTCTACGATGGACTAGCGGGAACCTGTCCTACTACAATGAGCAGTTCTTC	CASSFLRWTSGNLSYYNEQFF
TRBV5-8	TRBJ2-3	-	-	TGTGCCAGCAGCTTATCCACCACAGGGCTCCCCACAGATACGCAGTATTTT	CASSLSTTGLPTDTQYF
TRBV4-2	TRBJ1-1	once	-	TGTGCCAGCAGCCAGATGTGGCAGGGCCAGAACACTGAAGCTTTCTTT	CASSQMWQGQNTEAFF
TRBV25-1	TRBJ1-1	-	-	TGTGCCAGCAGTGAGCCCGGGCCCGCGAGGACTGAAGCTTTCTTT	CASSEPGPARTEAFF
TRBV10-3	TRBJ1-3	-	-	TGTGCCACCTCTGACCGCAACTCTGGAAACACCATATATTTT	CATSDRNSGNTIYF
TRBV2	TRBJ2-2	-	-	TGTGCCAGCAGTGAGCTCCGGGTCCAAGCGGCCGGGGAGCTGTTTTTT	CASSELRVQAAGELFF
TRBV28	TRBJ2-1	-	TRBD2	TGTGCCAGCAGTTTATTTTTACTAGCGGAAGACTACAATGAGCAGTTCTTC	CASSLFLLAEDYNEQFF
TRBV18	TRBJ2-7	-	TRBD1	TGTGCCAGCTCACCATATCGATATGCGGGACAGGGAGTTTCCAACGAGCAGTACTTC	CASSPYRYAGQGVSNEQYF
TRBV6-6	TRBJ2-7	-	-	TGTGCCAGCAGTTACTGGCCCGGGACGGACTACGAGCAGTACTTC	CASSYWPGTDYEQYF
TRBV27	TRBJ1-2	once	-	TGTGCCAGCTCTCACCGAGAGACAGGAGGTGGCGGCTACACCTTC	CASSHRETGGGGYTF
TRBV27	TRBJ2-7	-	-	TGTGCCAGCAGTTTCCACAGGTCCTACGAGCAGTACTTC	CASSFHRSYEQYF
TRBV30	TRBJ2-7	-	-	TGTGCCTGGATTCCAGGGGCCGGATACGAGCAGTACTTC	CAWIPGAGYEQYF